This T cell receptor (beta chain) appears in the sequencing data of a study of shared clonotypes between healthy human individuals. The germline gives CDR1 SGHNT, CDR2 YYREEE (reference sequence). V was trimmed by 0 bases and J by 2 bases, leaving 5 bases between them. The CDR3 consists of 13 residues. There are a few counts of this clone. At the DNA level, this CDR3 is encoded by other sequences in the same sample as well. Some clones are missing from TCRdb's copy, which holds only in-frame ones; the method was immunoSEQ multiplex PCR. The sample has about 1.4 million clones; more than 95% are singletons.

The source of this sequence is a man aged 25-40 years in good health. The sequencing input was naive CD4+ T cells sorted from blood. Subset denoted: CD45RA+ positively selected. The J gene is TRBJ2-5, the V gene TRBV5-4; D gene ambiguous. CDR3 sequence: CASSLGPQETQYF. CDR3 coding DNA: TGTGCCAGCAGCTTGGGACCGCAAGAGACCCAGTACTTC.